This T cell receptor (beta chain) derives from a study of CD8+CD57+ T cells in acquired aplastic anemia. Genomic DNA constituted the template upon which TCR beta VDJ and CDR3 profiling was performed. TCRdb re-derived calls from the reads in MiXCR, one entry per CDR3 protein. The sample gives about 260,000 distinct CDR3 sequences, roughly 82% of which show up once; 40% to 55% is in the top ten. Patients who underwent sequencing had shown CD8+CD57+ cell expansion by flow cytometry. Every patient presented with severe acquired aplastic anemia. The CDR3 totals 13 residues. Trimming left V 3 bases short and J 5 bases short, with 13 bases between. Germline loops: CDR1 DFQATT, CDR2 SNEGSKA (reference sequence).

Sequencing was done on a sample of sorted CD4+, CD8+, or CD8+CD57+ T cells (not recorded which) from PBMCs. The V gene is TRBV20-1, the J gene TRBJ2-5; perhaps TRBD2 as D (5 bases). The clonotype comes from a human donor with aplastic anemia. CDR3 in DNA: TGCAGTGCTAGGCCCAGCGGCCACGAGACCCAGTACTTC. This encodes CSARPSGHETQYF.